A single T cell receptor beta chain is shown here with its context. The antigen is unknown. This sample is drawn from a study of cytomegalovirus exposure and HLA in healthy donors. Study-level findings and limits: Segments of the TCR beta V type were, in most cases, productive about 87% or about 30% of the time in an earlier analysis. The majority of CMV-associated TCR beta chains were reported as apparently HLA-restricted in a later analysis.

A multiplex PCR was run with 60 Vbeta primers and 13 Jbeta primers. The assay was immunoSEQ multiplex PCR, and TCRdb's table has in-frame clones only and misses some. Seen here are 85,000 to 90,000 clones, 85% observed once, and the top ten hold approximately 7.4%. Deletions cut 4 bases from V and 3 bases from J, with 13 bases between. The CDR3 is 14 residues long. Germline CDR1 is MDHEN and CDR2 is SYDVKM. This TCR derives from a man aged 40-49 years in good health and CMV-seropositive. Sequenced material: PBMCs. V is TRBV28 and J is TRBJ2-7, with TRBD2 as a possible D gene (6 bases). CDR3 bases: TGTGCCAGCAGTTCCGGCGGGGAAAACTACGAGCAGTACTTC. It translates to CASSSGGENYEQYF.